Listed here are 5 T cell receptor beta chains from one sample, sequenced in a study of blood T cell repertoires in COVID-19. The protocol was immunoSEQ multiplex PCR, while the TCRdb copy is restricted to in-frame clones and leaves out a portion. The repertoire holds approximately 210,000 clones, with approximately 90% as singletons. The material sequenced was peripheral blood. The receptors originated from a human donor in a cohort sampled during active COVID-19.

V usage is TRBV6-5 and J usage is TRBJ1-1; the D is unclear. CDR3 size: 14 residues. From germline, CDR1 is MNHEY and CDR2 SVGAGI. V lost 6 bases and J 0 bases, leaving 11 bases between the germline ends. This CDR3 is CASSDTHLNTEAFF. The CDR3 DNA follows: TGTGCCAGCAGCGACACTCACTTGAACACTGAAGCTTTCTTT.

This sequence joins TRBV2 and TRBJ1-6; D remains ambiguous. This CDR3 is built from 15 residues. Between the trimmed V and J ends, which lost 3 bases and 0 bases, there was a span of 6 bases. From germline, CDR1 is SNHLY and CDR2 FYNNEI. CDR3 region: CASSDRSSYNSPLHF. The CDR3 bases are TGTGCCAGCAGTGATCGGAGCTCCTATAATTCACCCCTCCACTTT.

The chain joins TRBV5-7 to TRBJ2-7; TRBD1 agrees at 7 bases. TRBV5-7 is given ORF status, its function remaining uncertain. After removal of 3 bases from V and 3 bases from J, the junction contained 15 bases not matched to a gene. The CDR3 is 17 residues long. CDR3 sequence (DNA): TGTGCCAGCAGCTCACCTTCCGAGGACAGGTCAGACTACGAGCAGTACTTC. It specifies CASSSPSEDRSDYEQYF.

This chain joins TRBV12-3 or TRBV12-4 and TRBJ2-7; a possible D gene is TRBD2 (5 bases). Trimming removed 6 bases at V and 1 base at J, with 10 bases between. This CDR3 has 13 amino acids. The CDR3 loop is CASREGKSYEQYF. The DNA of the CDR3 is TGTGCCAGCAGAGAGGGCAAGTCCTACGAGCAGTACTTC.

The chain is built from TRBV19 and TRBJ1-1, with D perhaps matching TRBD1 (5 bases). This CDR3 comprises 13 residues. Germline CDR1 reads LNHDA; CDR2 reads SQIVND (reference sequence). Between the trimmed V and J ends, which lost 3 bases and 4 bases, there was a span of 9 bases. The CDR3 DNA is TGTGCCAGTAGTATGGAGGGGACCACTGAAGCTTTCTTT. It specifies CASSMEGTTEAFF.